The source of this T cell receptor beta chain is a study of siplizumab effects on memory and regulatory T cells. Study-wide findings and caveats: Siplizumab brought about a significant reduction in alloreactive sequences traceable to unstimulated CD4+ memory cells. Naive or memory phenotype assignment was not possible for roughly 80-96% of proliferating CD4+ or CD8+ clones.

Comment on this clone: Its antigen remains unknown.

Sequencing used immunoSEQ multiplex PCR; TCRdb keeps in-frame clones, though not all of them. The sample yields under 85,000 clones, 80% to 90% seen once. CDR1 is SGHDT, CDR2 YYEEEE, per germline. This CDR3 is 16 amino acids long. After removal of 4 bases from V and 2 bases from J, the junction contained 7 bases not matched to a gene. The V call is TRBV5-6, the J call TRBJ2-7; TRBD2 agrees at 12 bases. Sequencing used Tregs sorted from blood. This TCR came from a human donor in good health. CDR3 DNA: TGTGCCAGCAGCCCCTTCCGACTAGCGGGAGCCTACGAGCAGTACTTC. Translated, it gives CASSPFRLAGAYEQYF.